In this sample, the clone carrying this T cell receptor beta chain turned up many times. As yet, its antigen is unknown. All unsorted peripheral T cells were captured because whole blood was used without fractionation. These data are taken from a study of HIV-infected patients and healthy controls. Overall study results and limits: Healthy control repertoires had roughly threefold more distinct CDR3s than untreated HIV+ repertoires, and higher Shannon diversity. A major limitation was that merely sixteen HIV-infected individuals were processed. HIV-infected repertoires had significantly higher mean Gini indices than controls, possibly reflecting oligoclonality. HIV+ repertoires were severely depleted of MAIT alpha-chain CDR3s, unlike healthy controls.

cDNA was made from roughly 470 ng RNA using alpha and beta constant primers. Separate chain-specific third strand synthesis with multiplexing indices produced the alpha and beta libraries. TCRdb re-derived calls from the 5' RACE reads in MiXCR, one entry per CDR3 protein. This table has roughly 10,000 distinct CDR3 sequences, approximately 8% appearing once. The CDR3 length is 14 residues. Germline CDR1 is WSHSY and CDR2 is SAAADI. V lost 7 bases, J lost 3 bases, and 15 bases lay in between. The sequenced material came from blood. This chain connects TRBV10-2 to TRBJ2-5; possibly TRBD1 for D (6 bases). The receptor was isolated from an adult in good health. The CDR3 is CASKSGDGKETQYF. The CDR3 coding sequence is TGCGCCAGCAAATCAGGGGACGGAAAAGAGACCCAGTACTTC.